The 14 T cell receptor beta chains in this list originate from one sample, sequenced in a study of follicular helper T cells after annual influenza vaccination. Time point in this sample: 2014-2015 season, 7 days after vaccination. Produced via immunoSEQ multiplex PCR; TCRdb's table is partial and in-frame only. The data hold about 15,000 clones, with roughly 84% observed a single time. The specimen was CXCR5+ CD38- circulating T follicular helper cells from blood, collected 7 days after influenza vaccination. The subset was: circulating Tfh, non-naive CD4+CXCR5+PD-1+ (ICOS+CD38+ or ICOS-CD38-). Receptor source: an adult who received the influenza vaccine.

This chain connects TRBV6-6 to TRBJ1-1; D is unresolved. Deletions cut 2 bases from V and 3 bases from J, with 10 bases between. The CDR3 runs 14 residues. Germline CDR1 MNHNY, CDR2 SVGAGI (reference sequence). The DNA of the CDR3 is TGTGCCAGCAGTTACCGAAACGCAGACACTGAAGCTTTCTTT. It codes for CASSYRNADTEAFF.

This clone appeared once. The J gene is TRBJ2-5, the V gene TRBV5-5, with TRBD1 identical over 10 bases. The DNA end is more similar to TRBJ2-7, so the J call may be wrong. Germline V CDR1 and CDR2: SGHKS, YYEKEE (reference sequence). This CDR3 has 15 amino acids. CDR3 amino acids: CASSMFGTGAYEQYF. In DNA, the CDR3 is TGTGCCAGCAGCATGTTCGGGACAGGGGCCTACGAGCAGTACTTC.

The chain employs TRBV7-6 and TRBJ2-1; no firm D call. The germline gives CDR1 SGHVS, CDR2 FNYEAQ. CDR3 size: 13 residues. Trimming took off 5 bases at V and 7 bases at J, with 12 bases between the two ends. In DNA form, the CDR3 reads TGTGCCAGCAGCCTTGGCCAGGATAATGAGCAGTTCTTC. Translating it yields CASSLGQDNEQFF.

This sequence joins TRBV30 and TRBJ1-4; 8 nucleotides line up with TRBD1. CDR1 is GTSNPN, CDR2 SVGIG, per germline (reference sequence). J lost 3 bases, V lost 5 bases, and 8 bases had no gene match. The CDR3 extends over 15 amino acids. The CDR3 is CAWGQGVVSNEKLFF. The CDR3 bases are TGTGCCTGGGGACAGGGAGTGGTGTCTAATGAAAAACTGTTTTTT.

J is TRBJ1-4 and V is TRBV28; TRBD1 matches 7 bases. Germline V gene data show CDR1 as MDHEN and CDR2 as SYDVKM. This CDR3 has 15 amino acids. V lost 5 bases and J lost 0; bases outside the gene matches: 3. The CDR3 DNA is TGTGCCAGCAGTAGGGGGACAGCAACTAATGAAAAACTGTTTTTT. Protein sequence: CASSRGTATNEKLFF.

This clone was picked up one time. The rearrangement joins TRBV7-9 to TRBJ1-4; D may be TRBD1 (6 bases). Germline-derived CDR1 and CDR2 are SEHNR and FQNEAQ (reference sequence). This CDR3 has 15 residues. Deletions cut 5 bases from V and 0 bases from J, with 10 bases between. CDR3 residues: CASSTRQATNEKLFF. The CDR3 bases are TGTGCCAGCAGCACGAGACAGGCAACTAATGAAAAACTGTTTTTT.

The chain employs TRBV11-2 and TRBJ2-7, with D unresolved. Looked up from germline, CDR1 is SGHAT and CDR2 is FQNNGV. V was trimmed by 3 bases and J by 2 bases, leaving 11 bases between them. The CDR3 has 14 residues. Here the CDR3 DNA reads TGTGCCAGCAGCTTTCCGGTCGATCCCTACGAGCAGTACTTC. It yields the protein CASSFPVDPYEQYF.

J is TRBJ2-1 and V is TRBV7-6; TRBD2 matches at 9 bases. The CDR3 runs 16 residues. V dropped 7 bases and J dropped 6; count of bases not matched to a gene: 13. Germline assignment: CDR1 SGHVS and CDR2 FNYEAQ. The CDR3: CASTPRGGSGGNEQFF. The CDR3 coding sequence is TGTGCCAGCACCCCACGCGGGGGTAGCGGGGGCAATGAGCAGTTCTTC. The full variable domain, with the rest looked up from reference TRBV7-6 and TRBJ2-1, is GAGVSQSPRYKVTKRGQDVALRCDPISGHVSLYWYRQALGQGPEFLTYFNYEAQQDKSGLPNDRFSAERPEGSISTLTIQRTEQRDSAMYRCASTPRGGSGGNEQFFGPGTRLTVL.

The chain links TRBV5-1 to TRBJ1-1, with D possibly matching TRBD1 (5 bases). This CDR3 contains 13 residues. Germline V gene data show CDR1 as SGHRS and CDR2 as YFSETQ. V lost 4 bases and J lost 5, with 12 bases in between. The DNA for the CDR3 is TGCGCCAGCAGCCTTCAAGGGGATACTGAAGCTTTCTTT. It encodes CASSLQGDTEAFF.

The chain recombines TRBV6-6 with TRBJ2-7, with D possibly matching TRBD1 (5 bases). Germline V gene sequence: CDR1 MNHNY, CDR2 SVGAGI (reference sequence). Trimming cost V 10 bases and J 2 bases, with 18 bases left between them. The CDR3 is made up of 14 amino acids. The chain's CDR3 is CAIRSVGRPYEQYF. CDR3 coding DNA: TGTGCCATTCGATCGGTGGGGCGGCCCTACGAGCAGTACTTC.

The V call is TRBV2, the J call TRBJ1-4; D not resolved. The CDR3 contains 15 residues. Germline V gives CDR1 SNHLY, CDR2 FYNNEI. The V and J ends lost 5 bases and 4 bases respectively, with 14 bases between them. The CDR3 DNA reads as TGTGCCAGCAGTAACGATATTGGGAGTAATGAAAAACTGTTTTTT. Its translation is CASSNDIGSNEKLFF. The full variable domain, with the rest looked up from reference TRBV2 and TRBJ1-4, is EPEVTQTPSHQVTQMGQEVILRCVPISNHLYFYWYRQILGQKVEFLVSFYNNEISEKSEIFDDQFSVERPDGSNFTLKIRSTKLEDSAMYFCASSNDIGSNEKLFFGSGTQLSVL.

The rearrangement uses TRBV5-4 and TRBJ1-1, with D uncertain. Per the germline V gene, CDR1 is SGHNT and CDR2 is YYREEE (reference sequence). The CDR3 extends over 15 amino acids. V lost 0 bases and J 5 bases, leaving 14 bases between the germline ends. The CDR3 here is CASSLALGASTEAFF. CDR3 DNA: TGTGCCAGCAGCTTGGCCCTCGGAGCTAGTACTGAAGCTTTCTTT.

The CDR3 loop reads CASSIGGTGKPLAGDQPQHF. Written as DNA, the CDR3 is TGTGCCAGTAGTATAGGAGGGACAGGGAAACCCTTAGCGGGGGATCAGCCCCAGCATTTT. The chain uses TRBV19 and TRBJ1-5; 9 positions agree with TRBD1. Germline CDR1 is LNHDA and CDR2 is SQIVND (reference sequence). V lost 1 base to trimming and J lost 5 bases; unmatched junction nucleotides: 18. CDR3 length: 20 residues.

This chain links TRBV9 with TRBJ2-5, with TRBD2 matching over 13 bases. V lost 4 bases and J lost 8; bases outside the gene matches: 5. The CDR3 sequence is 14 residues long. CDR1 SGDLS and CDR2 YYNGEE come from the germline V gene. The CDR3 nucleotides are TGTGCCAGCAGCCCTAGACTAGCGGGGGGAACCCAGTACTTC. This encodes CASSPRLAGGTQYF.